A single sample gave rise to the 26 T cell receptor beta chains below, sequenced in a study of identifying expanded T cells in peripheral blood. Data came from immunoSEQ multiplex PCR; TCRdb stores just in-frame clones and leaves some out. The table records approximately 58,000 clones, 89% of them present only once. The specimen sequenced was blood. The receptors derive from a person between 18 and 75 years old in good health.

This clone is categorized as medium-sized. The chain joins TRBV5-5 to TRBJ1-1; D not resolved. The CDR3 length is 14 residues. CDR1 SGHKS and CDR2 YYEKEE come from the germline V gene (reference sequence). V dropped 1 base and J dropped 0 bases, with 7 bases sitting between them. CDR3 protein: CASSLQRMNTEAFF. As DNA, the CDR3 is TGTGCCAGCAGCTTGCAAAGAATGAACACTGAAGCTTTCTTT.

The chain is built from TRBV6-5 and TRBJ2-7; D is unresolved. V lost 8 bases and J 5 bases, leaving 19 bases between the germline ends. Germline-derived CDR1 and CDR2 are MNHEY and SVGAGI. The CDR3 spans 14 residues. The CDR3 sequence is CASRFVEPADEQYF. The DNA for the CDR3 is TGTGCCAGCCGTTTTGTTGAACCCGCGGACGAGCAGTACTTC.

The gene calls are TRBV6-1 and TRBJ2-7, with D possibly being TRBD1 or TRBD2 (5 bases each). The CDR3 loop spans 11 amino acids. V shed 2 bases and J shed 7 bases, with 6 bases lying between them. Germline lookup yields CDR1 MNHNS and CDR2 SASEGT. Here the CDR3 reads CASSEWGEQYF. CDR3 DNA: TGTGCCAGCAGTGAATGGGGGGAGCAGTACTTC.

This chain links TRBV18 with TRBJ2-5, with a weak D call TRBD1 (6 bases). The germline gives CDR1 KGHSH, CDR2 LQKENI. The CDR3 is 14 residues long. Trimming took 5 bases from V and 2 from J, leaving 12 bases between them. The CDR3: CASSWTELQETQYF. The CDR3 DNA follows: TGTGCCAGCTCATGGACAGAACTGCAAGAGACCCAGTACTTC. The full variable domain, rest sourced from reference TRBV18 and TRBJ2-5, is NAGVMQNPRHLVRRRGQEARLRCSPMKGHSHVYWYRQLPEEGLKFMVYLQKENIIDESGMPKERFSAEFPKEGPSILRIQQVVRGDSAAYFCASSWTELQETQYFGPGTRLLVL.

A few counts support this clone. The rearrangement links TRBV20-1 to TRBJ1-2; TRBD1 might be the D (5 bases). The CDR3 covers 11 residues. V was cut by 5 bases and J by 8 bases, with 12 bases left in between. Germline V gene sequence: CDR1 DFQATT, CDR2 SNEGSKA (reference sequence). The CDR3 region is CSARQMGGYTF. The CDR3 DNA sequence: TGCAGTGCTCGACAGATGGGGGGCTACACCTTC.

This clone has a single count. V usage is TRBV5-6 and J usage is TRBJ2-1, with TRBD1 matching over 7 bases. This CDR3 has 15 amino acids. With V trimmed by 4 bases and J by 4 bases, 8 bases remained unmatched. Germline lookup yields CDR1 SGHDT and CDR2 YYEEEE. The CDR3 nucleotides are TGTGCCAGCAGCCATAAGCCGACAGGGTACAATGAGCAGTTCTTC. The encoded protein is CASSHKPTGYNEQFF. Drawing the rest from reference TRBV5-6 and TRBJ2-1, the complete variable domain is DAGVTQSPTHLIKTRGQQVTLRCSPKSGHDTVSWYQQALGQGPQFIFQYYEEEERQRGNFPDRFSGHQFPNYSSELNVNALLLGDSALYLCASSHKPTGYNEQFFGPGTRLTVL.

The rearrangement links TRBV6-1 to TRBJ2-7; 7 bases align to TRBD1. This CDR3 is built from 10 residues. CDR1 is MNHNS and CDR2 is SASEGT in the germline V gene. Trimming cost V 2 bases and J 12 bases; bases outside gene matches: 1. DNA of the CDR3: TGTGCCAGCAGTGAAACAGGGGCGTACTTC. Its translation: CASSETGAYF.

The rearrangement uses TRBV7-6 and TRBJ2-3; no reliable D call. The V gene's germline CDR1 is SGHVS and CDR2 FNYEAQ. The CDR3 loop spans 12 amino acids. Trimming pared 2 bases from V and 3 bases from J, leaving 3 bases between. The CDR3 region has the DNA TGTGCCAGCAGCTTACGGACAGATACGCAGTATTTT. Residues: CASSLRTDTQYF.

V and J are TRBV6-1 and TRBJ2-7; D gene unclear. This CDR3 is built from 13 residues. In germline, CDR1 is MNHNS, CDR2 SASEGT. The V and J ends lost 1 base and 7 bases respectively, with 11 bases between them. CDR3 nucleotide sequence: TGTGCCAGCAGTGAAGTTTTGGCAGTTGAGCAGTACTTC. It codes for CASSEVLAVEQYF.

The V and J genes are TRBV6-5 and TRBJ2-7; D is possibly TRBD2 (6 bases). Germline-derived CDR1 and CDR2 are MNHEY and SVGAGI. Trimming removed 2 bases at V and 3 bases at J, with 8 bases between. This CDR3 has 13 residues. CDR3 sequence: CASSYGGLYEQYF. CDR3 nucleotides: TGTGCCAGCAGTTACGGGGGACTCTACGAGCAGTACTTC.

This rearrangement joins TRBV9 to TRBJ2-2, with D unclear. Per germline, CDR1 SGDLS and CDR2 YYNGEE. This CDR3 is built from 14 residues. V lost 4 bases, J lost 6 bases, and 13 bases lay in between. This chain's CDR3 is CASSSSGRAGELFF. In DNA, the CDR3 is TGTGCCAGCAGCAGCTCCGGACGGGCCGGGGAGCTGTTTTTT.

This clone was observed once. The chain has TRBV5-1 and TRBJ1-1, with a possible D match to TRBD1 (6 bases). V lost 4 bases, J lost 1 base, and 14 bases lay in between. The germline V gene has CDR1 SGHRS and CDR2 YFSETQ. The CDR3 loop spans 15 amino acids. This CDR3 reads CASSLADSTNTEAFF. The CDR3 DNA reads TGCGCCAGCAGCCTCGCGGACAGTACGAACACTGAAGCTTTCTTT.

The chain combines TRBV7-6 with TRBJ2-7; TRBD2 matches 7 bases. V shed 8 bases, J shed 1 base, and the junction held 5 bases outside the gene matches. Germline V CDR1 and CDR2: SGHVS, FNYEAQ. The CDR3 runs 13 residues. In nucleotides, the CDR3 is TGTGCCAGCGGGGTAGCGGGTTCCTACGAGCAGTACTTC. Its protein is CASGVAGSYEQYF. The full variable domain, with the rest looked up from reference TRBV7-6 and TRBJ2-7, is GAGVSQSPRYKVTKRGQDVALRCDPISGHVSLYWYRQALGQGPEFLTYFNYEAQQDKSGLPNDRFSAERPEGSISTLTIQRTEQRDSAMYRCASGVAGSYEQYFGPGTRLTVT.

DNA for the CDR3: TGTGCCAGTAAGACCGGCAGGCAAACTAATGAAAAACTGTTTTTT. It specifies CASKTGRQTNEKLFF. The chain is built from TRBV19 and TRBJ1-4; no clear D. Germline V gene sequence: CDR1 LNHDA, CDR2 SQIVND (reference sequence). The CDR3 spans 15 residues. V was cut by 7 bases and J by 1 base, with 13 bases left in between.

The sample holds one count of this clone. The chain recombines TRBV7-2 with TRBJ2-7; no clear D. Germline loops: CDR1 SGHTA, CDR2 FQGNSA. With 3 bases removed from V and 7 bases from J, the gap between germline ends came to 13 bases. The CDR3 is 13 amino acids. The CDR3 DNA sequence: TGTGCCAGCAGCTTTGGAGTAGCTGGTGAGCAGTACTTC. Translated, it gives CASSFGVAGEQYF.

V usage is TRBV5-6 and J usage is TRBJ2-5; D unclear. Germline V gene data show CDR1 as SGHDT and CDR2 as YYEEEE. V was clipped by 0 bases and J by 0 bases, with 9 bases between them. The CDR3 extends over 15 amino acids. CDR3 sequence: CASSLGPLNQETQYF. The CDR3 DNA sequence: TGTGCCAGCAGCTTGGGGCCCCTAAACCAAGAGACCCAGTACTTC.

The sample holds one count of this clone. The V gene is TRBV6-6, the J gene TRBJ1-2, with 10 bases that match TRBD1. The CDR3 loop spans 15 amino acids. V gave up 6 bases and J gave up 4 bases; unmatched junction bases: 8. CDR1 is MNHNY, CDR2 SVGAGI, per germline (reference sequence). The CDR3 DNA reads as TGTGCCAGCAGACCCGGGACAGGGGAGTCCTATGGCTACACCTTC. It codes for CASRPGTGESYGYTF.

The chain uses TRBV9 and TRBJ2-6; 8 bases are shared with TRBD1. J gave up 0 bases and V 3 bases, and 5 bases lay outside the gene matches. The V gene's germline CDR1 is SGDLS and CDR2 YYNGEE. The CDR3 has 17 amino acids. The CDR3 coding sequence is TGTGCCAGCAGCGGCCGGGACAGGAACTCTGGGGCCAACGTCCTGACTTTC. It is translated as CASSGRDRNSGANVLTF.

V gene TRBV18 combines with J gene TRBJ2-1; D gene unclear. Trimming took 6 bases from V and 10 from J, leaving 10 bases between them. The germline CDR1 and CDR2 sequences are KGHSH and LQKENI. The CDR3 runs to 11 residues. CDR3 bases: TGTGCCAGCTCCCCGGGTCGCGAGCAGTTCTTC. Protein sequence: CASSPGREQFF.

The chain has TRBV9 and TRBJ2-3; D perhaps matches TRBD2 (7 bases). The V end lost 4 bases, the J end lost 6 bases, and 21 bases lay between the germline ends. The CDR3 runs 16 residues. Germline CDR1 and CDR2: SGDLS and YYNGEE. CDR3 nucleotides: TGTGCCAGCAGCACCCGTGATGGGGGGGCAGTTGATACGCAGTATTTT. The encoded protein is CASSTRDGGAVDTQYF.

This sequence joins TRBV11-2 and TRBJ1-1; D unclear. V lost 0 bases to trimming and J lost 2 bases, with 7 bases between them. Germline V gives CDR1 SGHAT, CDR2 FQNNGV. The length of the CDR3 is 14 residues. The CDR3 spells CASSLEGGNTEAFF. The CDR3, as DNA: TGTGCCAGCAGCTTAGAGGGCGGTAACACTGAAGCTTTCTTT.

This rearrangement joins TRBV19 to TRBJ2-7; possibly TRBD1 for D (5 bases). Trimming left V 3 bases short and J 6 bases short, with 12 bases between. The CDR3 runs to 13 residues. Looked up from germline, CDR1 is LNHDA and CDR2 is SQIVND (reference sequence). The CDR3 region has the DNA TGTGCCAGTAGTATCGGCCAGGGCGCCGAGCAGTACTTC. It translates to CASSIGQGAEQYF. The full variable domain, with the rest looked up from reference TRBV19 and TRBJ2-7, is DGGITQSPKYLFRKEGQNVTLSCEQNLNHDAMYWYRQDPGQGLRLIYYSQIVNDFQKGDIAEGYSVSREKKESFPLTVTSAQKNPTAFYLCASSIGQGAEQYFGPGTRLTVT.

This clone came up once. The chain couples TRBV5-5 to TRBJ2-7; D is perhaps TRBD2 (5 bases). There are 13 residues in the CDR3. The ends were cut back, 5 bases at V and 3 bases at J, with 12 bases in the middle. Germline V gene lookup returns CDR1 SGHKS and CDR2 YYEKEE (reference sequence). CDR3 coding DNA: TGTGCCAGCAGATTTAACGGGGTCTACGAGCAGTACTTC. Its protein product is CASRFNGVYEQYF.

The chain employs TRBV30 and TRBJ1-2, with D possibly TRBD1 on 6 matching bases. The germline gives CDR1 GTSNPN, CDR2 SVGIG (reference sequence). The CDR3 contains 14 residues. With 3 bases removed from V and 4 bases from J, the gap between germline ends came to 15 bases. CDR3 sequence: CAWRLTGPLYGYTF. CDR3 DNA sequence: TGTGCCTGGAGACTAACAGGGCCGCTCTATGGCTACACCTTC.

The CDR3 spells CATKPGGPTGELFF. The CDR3 DNA is TGTGCCACGAAACCAGGGGGCCCTACCGGGGAGCTGTTTTTT. The chain is built from TRBV15 and TRBJ2-2; TRBD1 aligns across 8 bases. The V and J ends lost 9 bases and 5 bases, in that order; junction bases with no gene match: 8. Germline assignment: CDR1 LNHNV and CDR2 YYDKDF (reference sequence). The CDR3 consists of 14 residues.

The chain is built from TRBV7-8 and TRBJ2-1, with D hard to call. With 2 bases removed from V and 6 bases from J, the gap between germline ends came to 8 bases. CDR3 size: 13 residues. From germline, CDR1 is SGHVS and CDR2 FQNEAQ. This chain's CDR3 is CASSLSTANEQFF. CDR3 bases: TGTGCCAGCAGCTTAAGCACGGCCAATGAGCAGTTCTTC.